Following are 26 T cell receptor beta chains from one sample sequenced in a study of blood T cell repertoires in COVID-19. Libraries were prepared by immunoSEQ multiplex PCR; TCRdb keeps only in-frame clonotypes and omits some of them. The sample has 150,000 or so clones, approximately 85% seen once. Sequenced input: peripheral blood. The source of these receptors is a man in his sixties with COVID-19, enrolled during active disease.

Here the CDR3 reads CASSPGTGRQYF. The CDR3 DNA sequence: TGTGCCAGCAGTCCCGGGACAGGGAGACAGTACTTC. V usage is TRBV27 and J usage is TRBJ2-7; 9 bases agree with TRBD1. The CDR3 runs to 12 residues. V was pared by 5 bases and J by 10 bases, with 6 bases of the junction left unmatched. Germline assignment: CDR1 MNHEY and CDR2 SMNVEV (reference sequence).

This clone appeared a single time. V usage is TRBV18 and J usage is TRBJ2-5; a possible D gene is TRBD2 (5 bases). V lost 0 bases to trimming and J lost 4 bases, with 9 bases between them. Germline V CDR1 and CDR2: KGHSH, LQKENI. The CDR3 runs to 14 residues. In DNA form, the CDR3 reads TGTGCCAGCTCACCACCCATGACTACAGAGACCCAGTACTTC. This sequence encodes CASSPPMTTETQYF.

The chain recombines TRBV6-5 with TRBJ2-2; D perhaps matches TRBD2 (5 bases). Trimming stripped 8 bases from V and 4 bases from J, with 11 bases between. The CDR3 has 13 residues. Germline-derived CDR1 and CDR2 are MNHEY and SVGAGI. For the CDR3, the DNA is TGTGCCAGCTCTTTCGGAGGCACCGGGGAGCTGTTTTTT. It is translated as CASSFGGTGELFF.

The CDR3 is CASRESGTGLEGIDEAFF. CDR3 DNA: TGTGCCAGCAGGGAATCCGGGACAGGGTTAGAGGGGATCGATGAAGCTTTCTTT. The gene calls are TRBV5-6 and TRBJ1-1; 9 positions agree with TRBD1. The trim removed 5 bases at V and 7 bases at J, leaving 21 bases unmatched. There are 18 residues in the CDR3. Germline CDR1 and CDR2: SGHDT and YYEEEE.

In its sample, this clone was seen once. The chain has TRBV19 and TRBJ1-1, with 7 bases aligning to TRBD1. J gave up 5 bases and V 1 base, and 10 bases lay outside the gene matches. Germline loops: CDR1 LNHDA, CDR2 SQIVND (reference sequence). This CDR3 is built from 16 residues. CDR3 protein: CASSIATLTGRTEAFF. The DNA of the CDR3 is TGTGCCAGTAGTATAGCCACGCTGACAGGGCGGACTGAAGCTTTCTTT.

J is TRBJ1-5 and V is TRBV5-1, with D possibly being TRBD1 (5 bases). Germline CDR1 reads SGHRS; CDR2 reads YFSETQ. V was trimmed by 0 bases and J by 0 bases, leaving 13 bases between them. CDR3 size: 17 residues. CDR3 bases: TGCGCCAGCAGCTTGGGAGCAGGGACTAATAGCAATCAGCCCCAGCATTTT. Residues: CASSLGAGTNSNQPQHF.

A word on this clone: A junction boundary mismatches the germline segment, possibly from a read error. The V and J genes are TRBV6-5 and TRBJ2-7; 8 nucleotides line up with TRBD2. This CDR3 is 14 amino acids long. Germline V gene lookup returns CDR1 MNHEY and CDR2 SVGAGI. The CDR3 loop reads CASSTRGGPEEQYF. DNA of the CDR3: TGTGCCAGCAGTACCCGGGGGGGACCCGAGGAGCAATACTTC.

Of note for this clone: This sample also contains other DNA sequences that code for the same CDR3. This rearrangement joins TRBV7-9 to TRBJ1-1; D might be TRBD1 (6 bases). From germline, CDR1 is SEHNR and CDR2 FQNEAQ (reference sequence). The CDR3 extends over 15 amino acids. Trimming shortened V by 2 bases and J by 1 base, and 11 bases separated the two germline ends. The CDR3 DNA reads TGTGCCAGCAGCTTACGGCAGGGGCCGAACACTGAAGCTTTCTTT. Its protein is CASSLRQGPNTEAFF.

The chain uses TRBV27 and TRBJ2-3; the D gene is possibly TRBD2 (6 bases). This CDR3 is built from 17 residues. Trimming left V 4 bases short and J 3 bases short, with 20 bases between. Germline assignment: CDR1 MNHEY and CDR2 SMNVEV (reference sequence). The CDR3 DNA follows: TGTGCCAGCAGTTCGGGCGGGATTCCGAAAGGGACAGATACGCAGTATTTT. This sequence encodes CASSSGGIPKGTDTQYF.

The chain uses TRBV27 and TRBJ1-5; TRBD1 aligns across 7 bases. Germline lookup yields CDR1 MNHEY and CDR2 SMNVEV (reference sequence). After removal of 3 bases from V and 10 bases from J, the junction contained 9 bases not matched to a gene. This CDR3 has 14 residues. CDR3 sequence: CASSFSGGGLPQHF. CDR3 DNA sequence: TGTGCCAGCAGTTTCTCAGGGGGTGGTCTTCCCCAGCATTTT.

V gene TRBV18 combines with J gene TRBJ1-4; D remains ambiguous. The CDR3 loop spans 18 amino acids. V was shortened by 3 bases and J by 0 bases, with 17 bases between the two germline ends. Germline V CDR1 and CDR2: KGHSH, LQKENI. The CDR3 bases are TGTGCCAGCTCACCTATACTCTATGGGCGTTCAACTAATGAAAAACTGTTTTTT. Encoded protein: CASSPILYGRSTNEKLFF.

This clone was detected once. V gene TRBV19 combines with J gene TRBJ2-7; TRBD2 aligns across 8 bases. V dropped 7 bases and J dropped 6; count of bases not matched to a gene: 8. The germline CDR1 and CDR2 sequences are LNHDA and SQIVND (reference sequence). The CDR3 is made up of 13 amino acids. In DNA form, the CDR3 reads TGTGCCAGTAAGGGGCGGGGGGTACGCGAGCAGTACTTC. This translates into CASKGRGVREQYF.

The V call is TRBV7-2, the J call TRBJ2-1; D remains ambiguous. Germline assignment: CDR1 SGHTA and CDR2 FQGNSA. V was cut by 3 bases and J by 4 bases, with 4 bases left in between. The CDR3 has 12 residues. Written as DNA, the CDR3 is TGTGCCAGCAGCTTGACATACAATGAGCAGTTCTTC. Protein product: CASSLTYNEQFF.

The chain links TRBV5-6 to TRBJ1-2, with TRBD1 matching 9 bases. CDR1 and CDR2 (germline): SGHDT, YYEEEE. This CDR3 spans 15 amino acids. V lost 2 bases, J lost 4 bases, and 6 bases stayed unmatched. CDR3 in DNA: TGTGCCAGCAGCTTTAACAGGGGGCAGGCCTATGGCTACACCTTC. Amino acids: CASSFNRGQAYGYTF.

About this clone: Other DNA sequences of this sample code for an identical CDR3. This chain links TRBV7-2 with TRBJ1-1; D ambiguous. Germline values: CDR1 SGHTA, CDR2 FQGNSA. This CDR3 contains 15 residues. Trimming stripped 2 bases from V and 2 bases from J, with 12 bases between. CDR3 loop: CASSLSRDSNTEAFF. CDR3 nucleotide sequence: TGTGCCAGCAGCTTATCGCGAGATTCTAACACTGAAGCTTTCTTT.

The V and J genes are TRBV6-5 and TRBJ2-1; TRBD2 matches 11 bases. The CDR3 is made up of 14 amino acids. The germline gives CDR1 MNHEY, CDR2 SVGAGI. Unmatched junction bases numbered 3, after V lost 5 bases and J lost 6 bases. DNA for the CDR3: TGTGCCAGCAGTCCCCTAGCGGGGGGCAATGAGCAGTTCTTC. Protein product: CASSPLAGGNEQFF.

The rearrangement uses TRBV9 and TRBJ2-1; 8 bases align to TRBD2. Germline CDR1 is SGDLS and CDR2 is YYNGEE. V lost 1 base and J lost 8; bases outside the gene matches: 8. The CDR3 is made up of 15 amino acids. CDR3 DNA: TGTGCCAGCAGCGTAACCAGCGGGAGAGGCGATGAGCAGTTCTTC. It yields the protein CASSVTSGRGDEQFF.

The V gene is TRBV11-2, the J gene TRBJ2-2, with D possibly matching TRBD1 (5 bases). This CDR3 region has 14 residues. V lost 5 bases, J lost 6 bases, and 13 bases lay in between. The germline CDR1 and CDR2 sequences are SGHAT and FQNNGV. This CDR3 reads CASSDQGGSGELFF. In DNA, the CDR3 is TGTGCCAGCAGCGACCAGGGTGGGTCCGGGGAGCTGTTTTTT.

This clone was detected once. The gene calls are TRBV6-2 or TRBV6-3 and TRBJ1-5; 9 bases are a match to TRBD1. V shed 6 bases, J shed 1 base, and the junction held 10 bases outside the gene matches. CDR1 is MNHEY and CDR2 is SVGEGT in the germline V gene. The CDR3 totals 17 residues. The CDR3 coding sequence is TGTGCCAGCAGCCGGGGGACAGGGTGGCAGAGCAATCAGCCCCAGCATTTT. Its translation: CASSRGTGWQSNQPQHF.

The V and J genes are TRBV6-2 or TRBV6-3 and TRBJ2-7; 7 bases map to TRBD1. Looked up from germline, CDR1 is MNHEY and CDR2 is SVGEGT. J was trimmed by 2 bases and V by 0 bases; bases with no gene match: 13. The CDR3 totals 18 residues. The CDR3 spells CASSYSSGQVWGPYEQYF. In DNA, the CDR3 is TGTGCCAGCAGTTACTCGAGCGGACAGGTCTGGGGACCCTACGAGCAGTACTTC.

This clone occurred many times. This chain connects TRBV19 to TRBJ1-1; D gene unclear. CDR3 length equals 14 residues. Germline V lookup: CDR1 LNHDA, CDR2 SQIVND (reference sequence). V shed 8 bases and J shed 4 bases, with 17 bases lying between them. CDR3 sequence (DNA): TGTGCCAGTTTACAAGGCCGGCGGGGCACTGAAGCTTTCTTT. It is translated as CASLQGRRGTEAFF.

V is TRBV5-5 and J is TRBJ1-2; D gene uncertain. Germline CDR1 reads SGHKS; CDR2 reads YYEKEE (reference sequence). V was shortened by 4 bases and J by 2 bases, with 9 bases between the two germline ends. The CDR3 consists of 13 residues. CDR3 amino acids: CASSPTPNYGYTF. The CDR3 DNA follows: TGTGCCAGCAGCCCGACACCGAACTATGGCTACACCTTC.

V and J are TRBV7-3 and TRBJ1-6; D gene uncertain. The germline V gene encodes CDR1 SGHTA and CDR2 FQGTGA. The CDR3 is 13 amino acids. The V end lost 8 bases, the J end lost 9 bases, and 14 bases lay between the germline ends. Written as DNA, the CDR3 is TGTGCCAGCGGGGAGGCTCCGGCTTCACCCCTCCACTTT. It codes for CASGEAPASPLHF.

The V gene is TRBV19, the J gene TRBJ1-1; 8 nucleotides match TRBD1. The ends lost 5 bases at V and 3 bases at J; junction bases unmatched: 8. CDR1 and CDR2 from the germline V gene are LNHDA and SQIVND (reference sequence). The CDR3 totals 15 residues. CDR3 sequence: CASSPGQGGDTEAFF. The CDR3 nucleotides read TGTGCCAGTAGTCCCGGACAGGGAGGTGACACTGAAGCTTTCTTT. Full variable domain (rest looked up from reference TRBV19 and TRBJ1-1): DGGITQSPKYLFRKEGQNVTLSCEQNLNHDAMYWYRQDPGQGLRLIYYSQIVNDFQKGDIAEGYSVSREKKESFPLTVTSAQKNPTAFYLCASSPGQGGDTEAFFGQGTRLTVV.

The genes are TRBV5-8 and TRBJ2-7; the match to TRBD1 covers 10 bases. This CDR3 has 15 residues. After removal of 5 bases from V and 3 bases from J, the junction contained 8 bases not matched to a gene. In germline, CDR1 is SGHTS, CDR2 YDEGEE. The CDR3 here is CASRHGQGVVYEQYF. The CDR3 DNA is TGTGCCAGCAGGCACGGACAGGGGGTGGTCTACGAGCAGTACTTC.

The V gene is TRBV4-2, the J gene TRBJ2-7; maybe TRBD2 (7 bases). V dropped 0 bases and J dropped 3 bases, with 9 bases sitting between them. The CDR3 sequence is 14 residues long. CDR1 is LGHNA, CDR2 YNFKEQ, per germline. CDR3 region: CASSQDGGRYEQYF. CDR3 nucleotide sequence: TGTGCCAGCAGCCAAGACGGGGGGCGCTACGAGCAGTACTTC.